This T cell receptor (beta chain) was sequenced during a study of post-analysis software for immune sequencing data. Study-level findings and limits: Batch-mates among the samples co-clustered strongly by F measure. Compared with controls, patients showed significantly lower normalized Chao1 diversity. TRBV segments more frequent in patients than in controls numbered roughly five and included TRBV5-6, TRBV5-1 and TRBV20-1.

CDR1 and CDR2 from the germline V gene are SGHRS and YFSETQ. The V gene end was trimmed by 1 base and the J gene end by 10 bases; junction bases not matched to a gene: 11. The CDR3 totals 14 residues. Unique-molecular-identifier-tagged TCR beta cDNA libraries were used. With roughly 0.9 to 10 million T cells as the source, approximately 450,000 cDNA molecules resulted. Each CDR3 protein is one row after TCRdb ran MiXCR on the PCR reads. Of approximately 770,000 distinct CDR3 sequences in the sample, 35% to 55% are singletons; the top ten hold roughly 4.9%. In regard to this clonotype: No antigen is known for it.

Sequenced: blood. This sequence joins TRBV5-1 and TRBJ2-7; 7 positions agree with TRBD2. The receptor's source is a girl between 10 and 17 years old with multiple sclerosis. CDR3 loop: CASSLRGSIGGQYF. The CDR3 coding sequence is TGCGCCAGCAGCTTGCGCGGGAGTATAGGCGGTCAGTACTTC.